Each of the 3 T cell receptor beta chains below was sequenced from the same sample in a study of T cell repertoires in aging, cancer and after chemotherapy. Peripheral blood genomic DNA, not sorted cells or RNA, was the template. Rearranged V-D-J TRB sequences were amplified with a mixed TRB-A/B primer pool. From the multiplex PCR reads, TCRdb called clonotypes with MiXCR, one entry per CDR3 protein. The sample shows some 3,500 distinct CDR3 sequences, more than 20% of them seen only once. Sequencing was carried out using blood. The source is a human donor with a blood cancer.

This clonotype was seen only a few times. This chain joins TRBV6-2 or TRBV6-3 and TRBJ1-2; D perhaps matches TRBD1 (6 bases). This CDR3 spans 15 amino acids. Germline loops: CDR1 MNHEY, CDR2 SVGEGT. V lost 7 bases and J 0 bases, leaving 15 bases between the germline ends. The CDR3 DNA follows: TGTGCCAGCACCGACAGGTCCACTTCTAACTATGGCTACACCTTC. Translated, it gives CASTDRSTSNYGYTF.

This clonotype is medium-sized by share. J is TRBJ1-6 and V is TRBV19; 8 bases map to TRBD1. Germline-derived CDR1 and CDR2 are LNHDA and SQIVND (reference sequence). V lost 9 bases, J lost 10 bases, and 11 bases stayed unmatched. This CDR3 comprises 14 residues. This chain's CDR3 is CASGGWDRLSPLHF. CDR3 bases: TGTGCCAGCGGCGGTTGGGACAGGCTGTCACCCCTCCACTTT. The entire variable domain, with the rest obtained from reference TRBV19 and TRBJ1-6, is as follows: DGGITQSPKYLFRKEGQNVTLSCEQNLNHDAMYWYRQDPGQGLRLIYYSQIVNDFQKGDIAEGYSVSREKKESFPLTVTSAQKNPTAFYLCASGGWDRLSPLHFGNGTRLTVT.

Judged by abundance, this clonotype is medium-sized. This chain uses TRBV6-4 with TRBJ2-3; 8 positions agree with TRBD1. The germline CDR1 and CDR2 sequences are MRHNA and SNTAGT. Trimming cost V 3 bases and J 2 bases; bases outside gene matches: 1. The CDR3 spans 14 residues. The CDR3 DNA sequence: TGTGCCAGCAGTGAGGGACAGGACACAGATACGCAGTATTTT. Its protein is CASSEGQDTDTQYF.